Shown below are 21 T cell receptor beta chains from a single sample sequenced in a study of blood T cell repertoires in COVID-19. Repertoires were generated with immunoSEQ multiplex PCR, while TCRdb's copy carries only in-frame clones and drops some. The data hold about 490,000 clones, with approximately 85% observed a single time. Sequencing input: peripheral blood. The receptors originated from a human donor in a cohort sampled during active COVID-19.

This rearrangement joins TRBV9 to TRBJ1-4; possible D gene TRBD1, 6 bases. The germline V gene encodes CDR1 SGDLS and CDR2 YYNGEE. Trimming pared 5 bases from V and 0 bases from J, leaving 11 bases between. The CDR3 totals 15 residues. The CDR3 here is CASSPRQATNEKLFF. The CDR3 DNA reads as TGTGCCAGCAGTCCCCGACAGGCAACTAATGAAAAACTGTTTTTT.

CDR3 region: CASSATSGSYEQYF. The CDR3 nucleotides are TGCGCCAGCAGCGCGACTAGCGGGAGCTACGAGCAGTACTTC. The V and J genes are TRBV5-1 and TRBJ2-7; 12 nucleotides align to TRBD2. Germline V gene sequence: CDR1 SGHRS, CDR2 YFSETQ. The CDR3 is made up of 14 amino acids. V trimming: 4 bases; J trimming: 3 bases; junction bases outside the gene matches: 2.

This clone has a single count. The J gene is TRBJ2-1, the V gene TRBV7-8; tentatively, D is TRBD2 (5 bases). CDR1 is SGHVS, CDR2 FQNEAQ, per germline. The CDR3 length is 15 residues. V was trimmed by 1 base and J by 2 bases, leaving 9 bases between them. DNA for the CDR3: TGTGCCAGCAGCTTAGTTACAGCGGCCTACAATGAGCAGTTCTTC. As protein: CASSLVTAAYNEQFF. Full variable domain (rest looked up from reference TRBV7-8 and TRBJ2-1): GAGVSQSPRYKVAKRGQDVALRCDPISGHVSLFWYQQALGQGPEFLTYFQNEAQLDKSGLPSDRFFAERPEGSVSTLKIQRTQQEDSAVYLCASSLVTAAYNEQFFGPGTRLTVL.

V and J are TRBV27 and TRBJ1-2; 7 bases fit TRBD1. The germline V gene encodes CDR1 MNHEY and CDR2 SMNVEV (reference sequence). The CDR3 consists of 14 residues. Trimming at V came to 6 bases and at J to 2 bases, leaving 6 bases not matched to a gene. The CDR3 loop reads CASRTTGKNYGYTF. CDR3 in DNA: TGTGCCAGCAGGACGACAGGGAAGAACTATGGCTACACCTTC.

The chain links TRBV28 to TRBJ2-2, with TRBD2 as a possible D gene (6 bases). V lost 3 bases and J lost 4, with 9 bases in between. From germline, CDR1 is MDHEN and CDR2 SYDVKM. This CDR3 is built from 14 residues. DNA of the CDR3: TGTGCCAGCAGTTTGGCGGGACTCACCGGGGAGCTGTTTTTT. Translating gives CASSLAGLTGELFF.

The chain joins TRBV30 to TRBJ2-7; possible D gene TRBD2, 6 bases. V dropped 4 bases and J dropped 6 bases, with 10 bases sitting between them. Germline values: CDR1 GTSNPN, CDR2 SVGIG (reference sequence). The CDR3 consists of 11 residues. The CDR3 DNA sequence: TGTGCCTGGAAGGGACTTGGCGAGCAGTACTTC. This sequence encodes CAWKGLGEQYF.

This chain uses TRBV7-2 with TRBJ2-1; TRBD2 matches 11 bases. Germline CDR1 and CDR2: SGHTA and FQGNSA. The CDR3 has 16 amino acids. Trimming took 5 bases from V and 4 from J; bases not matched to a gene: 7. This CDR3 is CASSRRLAGKYNEQFF. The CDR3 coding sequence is TGTGCCAGCAGCCGCAGACTAGCGGGGAAGTACAATGAGCAGTTCTTC. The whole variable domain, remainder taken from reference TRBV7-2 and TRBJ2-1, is GAGVSQSPSNKVTEKGKDVELRCDPISGHTALYWYRQSLGQGLEFLIYFQGNSAPDKSGLPSDRFSAERTGGSVSTLTIQRTQQEDSAVYLCASSRRLAGKYNEQFFGPGTRLTVL.

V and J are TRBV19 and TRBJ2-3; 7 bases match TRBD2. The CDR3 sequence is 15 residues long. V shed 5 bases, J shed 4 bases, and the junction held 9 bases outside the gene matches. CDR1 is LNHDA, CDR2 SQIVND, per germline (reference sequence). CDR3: CASSSSGGSPDTQYF. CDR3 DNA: TGTGCCAGTAGTTCCTCGGGGGGTTCCCCAGATACGCAGTATTTT.

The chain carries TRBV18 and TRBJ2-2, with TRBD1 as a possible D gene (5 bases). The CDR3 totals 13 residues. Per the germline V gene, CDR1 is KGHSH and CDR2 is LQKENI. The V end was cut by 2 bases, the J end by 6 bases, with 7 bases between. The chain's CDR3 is CASSPRGAGELFF. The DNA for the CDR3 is TGTGCCAGCTCACCAAGGGGCGCCGGGGAGCTGTTTTTT.

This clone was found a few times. In DNA, the CDR3 is TGTGCCAGCAGAGACAGGGGGAACATTCAGTACTTC. This codes for CASRDRGNIQYF. V gene TRBV27 combines with J gene TRBJ2-4; 9 bases are a match to TRBD1. After removal of 6 bases from V and 7 bases from J, the junction contained 1 base not matched to a gene. The CDR3 has 12 amino acids. CDR1 is MNHEY, CDR2 SMNVEV, per germline (reference sequence).

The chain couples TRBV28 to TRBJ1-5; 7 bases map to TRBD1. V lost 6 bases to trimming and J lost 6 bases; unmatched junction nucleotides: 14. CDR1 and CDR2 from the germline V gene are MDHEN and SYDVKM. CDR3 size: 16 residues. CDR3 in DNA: TGTGCCAGCAGCCCTACGACAGGGAGAGTTATTCAGCCCCAGCATTTT. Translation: CASSPTTGRVIQPQHF.

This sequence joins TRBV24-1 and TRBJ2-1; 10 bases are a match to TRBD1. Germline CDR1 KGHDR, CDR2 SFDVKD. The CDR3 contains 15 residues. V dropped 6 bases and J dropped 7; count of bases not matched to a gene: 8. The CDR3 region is CATSFDRGLSNEQFF. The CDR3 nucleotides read TGTGCCACCAGTTTTGACAGGGGGCTCTCTAATGAGCAGTTCTTC.

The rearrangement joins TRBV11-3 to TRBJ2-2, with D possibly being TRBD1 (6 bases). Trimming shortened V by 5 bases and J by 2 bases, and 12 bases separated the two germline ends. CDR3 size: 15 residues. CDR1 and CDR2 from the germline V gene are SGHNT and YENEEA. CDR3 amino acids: CASSRTGFNTGELFF. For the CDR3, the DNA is TGTGCCAGCAGCCGCACAGGGTTTAACACCGGGGAGCTGTTTTTT.

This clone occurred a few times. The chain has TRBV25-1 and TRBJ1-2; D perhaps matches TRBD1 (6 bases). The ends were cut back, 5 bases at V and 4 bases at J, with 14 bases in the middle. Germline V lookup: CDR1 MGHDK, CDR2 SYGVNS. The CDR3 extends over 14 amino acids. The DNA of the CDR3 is TGTGCCAGCAGTTGGGCACAGGGCGCCTATGGCTACACCTTC. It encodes CASSWAQGAYGYTF.

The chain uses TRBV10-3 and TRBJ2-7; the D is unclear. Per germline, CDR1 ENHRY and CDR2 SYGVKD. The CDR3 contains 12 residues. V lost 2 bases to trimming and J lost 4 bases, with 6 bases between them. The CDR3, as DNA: TGTGCCATCAGTGAGGTTAAATACGAGCAGTACTTC. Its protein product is CAISEVKYEQYF.

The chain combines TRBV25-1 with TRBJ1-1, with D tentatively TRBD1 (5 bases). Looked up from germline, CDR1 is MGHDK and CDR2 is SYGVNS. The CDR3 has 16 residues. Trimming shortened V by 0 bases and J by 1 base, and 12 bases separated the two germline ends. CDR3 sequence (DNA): TGTGCCAGCAGTGAATATAGGACACCGCAGAACACTGAAGCTTTCTTT. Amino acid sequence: CASSEYRTPQNTEAFF.

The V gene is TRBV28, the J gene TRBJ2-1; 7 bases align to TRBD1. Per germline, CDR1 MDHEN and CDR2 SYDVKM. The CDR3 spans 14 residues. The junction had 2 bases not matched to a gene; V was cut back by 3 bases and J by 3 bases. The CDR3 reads CASSLGDSYNEQFF. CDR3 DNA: TGTGCCAGCAGTTTGGGGGACAGCTACAATGAGCAGTTCTTC.

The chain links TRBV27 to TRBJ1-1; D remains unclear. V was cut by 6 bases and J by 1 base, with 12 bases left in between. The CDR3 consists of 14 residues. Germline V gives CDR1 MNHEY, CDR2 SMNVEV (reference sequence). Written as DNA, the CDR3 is TGTGCCAGCAGAGAGCTCCCAGGGAACACTGAAGCTTTCTTT. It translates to CASRELPGNTEAFF.

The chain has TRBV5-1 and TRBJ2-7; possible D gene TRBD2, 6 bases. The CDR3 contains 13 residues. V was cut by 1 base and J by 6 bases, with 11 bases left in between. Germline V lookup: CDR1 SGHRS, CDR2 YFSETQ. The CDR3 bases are TGCGCCAGCAGCTTGTCGGAGGGGAGCGAGCAGTACTTC. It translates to CASSLSEGSEQYF.

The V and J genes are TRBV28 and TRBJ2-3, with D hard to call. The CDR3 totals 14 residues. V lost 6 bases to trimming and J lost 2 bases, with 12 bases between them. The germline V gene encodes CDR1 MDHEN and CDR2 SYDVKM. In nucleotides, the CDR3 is TGTGCCAGCAGCCTTGACACCGTCACAGATACGCAGTATTTT. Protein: CASSLDTVTDTQYF.

The CDR3 is CASSSGTSVNTGELFF. CDR3 DNA sequence: TGCGCCAGCAGTTCCGGGACTAGCGTCAACACCGGGGAGCTGTTTTTT. V gene TRBV5-1 combines with J gene TRBJ2-2; 10 bases fit TRBD2. The CDR3 loop spans 16 amino acids. Germline values: CDR1 SGHRS, CDR2 YFSETQ. V lost 5 bases and J lost 2; bases outside the gene matches: 6.